The 10 T cell receptor beta chains below all came from one sample that was sequenced in a study of blood T cell repertoires in COVID-19. Clones were sequenced by immunoSEQ multiplex PCR, and TCRdb holds only the in-frame ones, with some missing. Of roughly 86,000 clones listed, more than 85% are singletons. The sequenced sample was peripheral blood. The receptors were gathered from a man aged 40-49 years with acute or convalescent COVID-19.

Comments on this clone: The same CDR3 also results from other DNA sequences found in this sample. V usage is TRBV19 and J usage is TRBJ1-4, with D perhaps TRBD1 (5 bases). Deletions cut 5 bases from V and 5 bases from J, with 15 bases between. CDR1 and CDR2 from the germline V gene are LNHDA and SQIVND (reference sequence). The CDR3 contains 15 residues. The CDR3 region has the DNA TGTGCCAGTAGTCCCCCGGGGGAACGGAATGAAAAACTGTTTTTT. It is translated as CASSPPGERNEKLFF.

This clone was seen more than once but under ten times. V usage is TRBV7-9 and J usage is TRBJ1-3, with no clear D. CDR3 length: 15 amino acids. The germline V gene has CDR1 SEHNR and CDR2 FQNEAQ (reference sequence). The ends were cut back, 5 bases at V and 0 bases at J, with 11 bases in the middle. CDR3 residues: CASSRGGLSGNTIYF. DNA of the CDR3: TGTGCCAGCAGCCGTGGTGGACTCTCTGGAAACACCATATATTTT.

J is TRBJ1-6 and V is TRBV5-1; possibly TRBD1 for D (5 bases). Trimming cost V 4 bases and J 13 bases, with 15 bases left between them. This CDR3 is 13 amino acids long. Germline CDR1 and CDR2: SGHRS and YFSETQ. CDR3 sequence (DNA): TGCGCCAGCAGCCCCATCGGGGGGGTCCCCCTCCACTTT. Its translation: CASSPIGGVPLHF. The full variable domain, with the rest looked up from reference TRBV5-1 and TRBJ1-6, is KAGVTQTPRYLIKTRGQQVTLSCSPISGHRSVSWYQQTPGQGLQFLFEYFSETQRNKGNFPGRFSGRQFSNSRSEMNVSTLELGDSALYLCASSPIGGVPLHFGNGTRLTVT.

The rearrangement joins TRBV9 to TRBJ2-3; D might be TRBD1 (5 bases). The V and J ends lost 0 bases and 0 bases respectively, with 8 bases between them. Germline values: CDR1 SGDLS, CDR2 YYNGEE. The CDR3 totals 15 residues. CDR3 residues: CASSVVPGSTDTQYF. Here the CDR3 DNA reads TGTGCCAGCAGCGTAGTTCCAGGGAGCACAGATACGCAGTATTTT.

The chain is built from TRBV7-2 and TRBJ2-7, with a tentative D call TRBD1 (6 bases). The CDR3 runs 15 residues. V was cut by 4 bases and J by 3 bases, with 16 bases left in between. CDR1 and CDR2 from the germline V gene are SGHTA and FQGNSA. CDR3 amino acids: CASSSDWKGVYEQYF. CDR3 sequence (DNA): TGTGCCAGCAGCTCGGATTGGAAGGGGGTCTACGAGCAGTACTTC.

Here the CDR3 reads CASSEFTGSEQYF. CDR3 DNA: TGTGCCAGCAGTGAATTTACAGGATCCGAGCAGTACTTC. The rearrangement joins TRBV6-1 to TRBJ2-7; TRBD1 might be the D (5 bases). Per the germline V gene, CDR1 is MNHNS and CDR2 is SASEGT. Trimming took off 2 bases at V and 6 bases at J, with 11 bases between the two ends. CDR3 length: 13 amino acids.

The chain carries TRBV19 and TRBJ1-2, with D perhaps matching TRBD1 (5 bases). The germline gives CDR1 LNHDA, CDR2 SQIVND (reference sequence). The CDR3 length is 15 residues. Trimming took off 3 bases at V and 3 bases at J, with 14 bases between the two ends. CDR3 in amino acids: CASSIRGTNDYGYTF. The CDR3 nucleotides are TGTGCCAGTAGTATCCGGGGGACTAACGACTATGGCTACACCTTC.

The V call is TRBV7-9, the J call TRBJ1-3; a weak D match, TRBD1 (5 bases). In germline, CDR1 is SEHNR, CDR2 FQNEAQ (reference sequence). V lost 0 bases to trimming and J lost 0 bases, with 18 bases between them. This CDR3 is built from 19 residues. The CDR3 loop reads CASSLARVAGTISGNTIYF. CDR3 bases: TGTGCCAGCAGCTTAGCCAGGGTGGCGGGGACCATCTCTGGAAACACCATATATTTT.

V gene TRBV10-2 combines with J gene TRBJ2-2; 8 bases are shared with TRBD2. This CDR3 contains 14 residues. V lost 8 bases and J lost 1; bases outside the gene matches: 3. The V gene's germline CDR1 is WSHSY and CDR2 SAAADI. The CDR3 DNA reads TGCGCCAGCGGCACTAGCGGGAACACCGGGGAGCTGTTTTTT. Translated: CASGTSGNTGELFF.

The chain links TRBV4-2 to TRBJ1-2; TRBD1 agrees at 8 bases. This CDR3 is 17 amino acids long. Trimming cost V 0 bases and J 4 bases; bases outside gene matches: 10. The germline CDR1 and CDR2 sequences are LGHNA and YNFKEQ. CDR3 nucleotides: TGTGCCAGCAGCCAAGAAATACGGGACAGGTACTTCTATGGCTACACCTTC. As protein: CASSQEIRDRYFYGYTF.